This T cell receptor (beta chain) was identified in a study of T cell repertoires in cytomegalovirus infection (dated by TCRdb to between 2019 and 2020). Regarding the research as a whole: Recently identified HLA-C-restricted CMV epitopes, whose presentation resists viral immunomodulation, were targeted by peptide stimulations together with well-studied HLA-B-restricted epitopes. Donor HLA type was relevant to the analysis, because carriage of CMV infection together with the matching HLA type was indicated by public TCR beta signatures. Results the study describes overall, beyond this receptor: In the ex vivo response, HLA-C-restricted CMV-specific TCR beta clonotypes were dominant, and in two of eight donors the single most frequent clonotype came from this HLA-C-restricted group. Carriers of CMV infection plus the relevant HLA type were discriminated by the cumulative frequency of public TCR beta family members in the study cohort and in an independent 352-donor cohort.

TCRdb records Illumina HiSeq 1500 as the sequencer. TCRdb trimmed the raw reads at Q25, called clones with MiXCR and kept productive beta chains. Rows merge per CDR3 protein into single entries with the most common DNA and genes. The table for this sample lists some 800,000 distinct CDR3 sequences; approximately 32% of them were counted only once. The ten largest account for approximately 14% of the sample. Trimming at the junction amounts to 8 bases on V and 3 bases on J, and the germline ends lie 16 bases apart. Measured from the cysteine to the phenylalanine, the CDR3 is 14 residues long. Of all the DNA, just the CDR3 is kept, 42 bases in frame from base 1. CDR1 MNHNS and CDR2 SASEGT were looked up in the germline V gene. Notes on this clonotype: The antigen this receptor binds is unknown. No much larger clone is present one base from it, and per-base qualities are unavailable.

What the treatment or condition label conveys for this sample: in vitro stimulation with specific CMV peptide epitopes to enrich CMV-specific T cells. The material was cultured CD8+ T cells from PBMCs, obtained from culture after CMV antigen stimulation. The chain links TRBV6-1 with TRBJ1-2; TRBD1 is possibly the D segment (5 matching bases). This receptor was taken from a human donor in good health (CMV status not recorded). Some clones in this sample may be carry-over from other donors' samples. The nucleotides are TGTGCCAGCTGGGGGAGGGGATGGGACTATGGCTACACCTTC. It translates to CASWGRGWDYGYTF.